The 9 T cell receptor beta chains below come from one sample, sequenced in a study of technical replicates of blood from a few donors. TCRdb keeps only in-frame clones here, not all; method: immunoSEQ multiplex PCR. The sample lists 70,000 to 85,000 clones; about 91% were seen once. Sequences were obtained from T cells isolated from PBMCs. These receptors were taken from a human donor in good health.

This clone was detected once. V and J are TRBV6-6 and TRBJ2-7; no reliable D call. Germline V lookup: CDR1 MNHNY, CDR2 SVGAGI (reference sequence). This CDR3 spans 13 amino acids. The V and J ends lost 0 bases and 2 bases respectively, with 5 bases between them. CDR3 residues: CASSYSSPYEQYF. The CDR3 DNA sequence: TGTGCCAGCAGTTACTCTAGTCCCTACGAGCAGTACTTC.

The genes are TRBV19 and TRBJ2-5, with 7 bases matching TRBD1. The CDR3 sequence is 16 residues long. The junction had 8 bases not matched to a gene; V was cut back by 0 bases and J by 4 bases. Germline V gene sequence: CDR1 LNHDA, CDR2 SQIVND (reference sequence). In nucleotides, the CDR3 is TGTGCCAGTAGTATAGATTTCGACAGGGACGGAGAGACCCAGTACTTC. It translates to CASSIDFDRDGETQYF.

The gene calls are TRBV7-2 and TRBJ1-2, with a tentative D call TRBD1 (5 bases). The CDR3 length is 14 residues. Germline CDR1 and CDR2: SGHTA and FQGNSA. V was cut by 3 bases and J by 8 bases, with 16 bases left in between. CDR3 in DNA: TGTGCCAGCAGCTTCGGGGGAGCCCCACGAGGCTACACCTTC. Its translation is CASSFGGAPRGYTF.

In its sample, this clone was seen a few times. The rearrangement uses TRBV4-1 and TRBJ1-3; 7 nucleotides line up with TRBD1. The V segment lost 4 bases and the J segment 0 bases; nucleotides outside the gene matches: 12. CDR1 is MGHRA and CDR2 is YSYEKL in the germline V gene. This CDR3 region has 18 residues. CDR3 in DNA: TGCGCCAGCAGCCGCCGACAGGGTTCTCAGAGCTCTGGAAACACCATATATTTT. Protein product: CASSRRQGSQSSGNTIYF.

In nucleotides, the CDR3 is TGCGCCAGCAGTGATGGACTAGCGGGAGAGGGCTACGAGCAGTACTTC. Translated: CASSDGLAGEGYEQYF. This chain joins TRBV10-1 and TRBJ2-7, with 13 nucleotides matching TRBD2. The trim removed 3 bases at V and 3 bases at J, leaving 5 bases unmatched. The CDR3 contains 16 residues. Germline CDR1 WNHNN, CDR2 SYGVQD (reference sequence).

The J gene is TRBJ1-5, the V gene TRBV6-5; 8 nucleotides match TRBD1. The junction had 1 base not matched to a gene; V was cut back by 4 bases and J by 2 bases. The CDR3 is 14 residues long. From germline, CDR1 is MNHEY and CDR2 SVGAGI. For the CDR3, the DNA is TGTGCCAGCAGTTCACAGGGGGGCAATCAGCCCCAGCATTTT. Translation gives CASSSQGGNQPQHF.

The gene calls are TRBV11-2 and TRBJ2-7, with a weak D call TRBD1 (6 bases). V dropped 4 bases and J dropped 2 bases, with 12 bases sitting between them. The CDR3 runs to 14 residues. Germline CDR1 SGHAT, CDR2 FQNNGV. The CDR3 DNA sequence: TGTGCCAGCAGCTCTATAGGGGGAACCTACGAGCAGTACTTC. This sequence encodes CASSSIGGTYEQYF.

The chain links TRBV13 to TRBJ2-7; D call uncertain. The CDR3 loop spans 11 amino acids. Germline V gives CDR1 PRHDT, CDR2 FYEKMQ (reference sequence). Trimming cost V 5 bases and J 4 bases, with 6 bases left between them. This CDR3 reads CASSLNYEQYF. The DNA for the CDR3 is TGTGCCAGCAGCCTAAATTACGAGCAGTACTTC.

The CDR3 region has the DNA TGTGCCAGAAGCAGCAAAAGGACTACTTCCTACAATGAGCAGTTCTTC. Translation: CARSSKRTTSYNEQFF. V and J are TRBV5-3 and TRBJ2-1; TRBD2 is a possible D gene (6 bases). TRBV5-3 is assigned to the ORF class and has an uncertain function. CDR3 size: 16 residues. The V end lost 4 bases, the J end lost 1 base, and 15 bases lay between the germline ends.